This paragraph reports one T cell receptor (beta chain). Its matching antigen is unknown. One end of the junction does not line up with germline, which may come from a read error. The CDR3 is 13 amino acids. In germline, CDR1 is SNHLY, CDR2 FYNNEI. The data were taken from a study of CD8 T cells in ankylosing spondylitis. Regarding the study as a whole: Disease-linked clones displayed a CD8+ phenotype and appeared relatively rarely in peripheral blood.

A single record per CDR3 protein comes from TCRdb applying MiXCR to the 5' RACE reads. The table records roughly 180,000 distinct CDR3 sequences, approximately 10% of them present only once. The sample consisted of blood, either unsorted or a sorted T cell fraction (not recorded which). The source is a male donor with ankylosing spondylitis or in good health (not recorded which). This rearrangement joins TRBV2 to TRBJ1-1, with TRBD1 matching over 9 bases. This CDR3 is CASSEEGTGPVLF. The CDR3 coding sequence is TGTGCCAGCAGTGAAGAGGGGACAGGGCCCGTTCTCTTT.